The 28 T cell receptor beta chains in this list originate from one sample, sequenced in a study of blood T cell repertoires in COVID-19 (dated by TCRdb to 2018 to 2020). The library was produced with the immunoSEQ multiplex PCR assay. TCRdb carries this immuneACCESS record with in-frame sequences only. Its versions omit some clonotypes, under half of them owing to an unresolved V gene in the studies checked, with the rest unexplained. This sample gives 300,000 to 400,000 clones in total; approximately 90% of them show up just once. Approximately 10% of the sample is held by the ten biggest clonotypes. The specimen sequenced was peripheral blood. Source of these receptors: a man under 40 with COVID-19, enrolled during active disease.

The chain recombines TRBV30 with TRBJ2-5; D not certain. The germline V gene has CDR1 GTSNPN and CDR2 SVGIG (reference sequence). The CDR3 length is 22 residues. Between the trimmed V and J ends, which lost 0 bases and 7 bases, there was a span of 39 bases. The CDR3 is CAWSVEYALIRVERAFLGTQYF. The CDR3 DNA follows: TGTGCCTGGAGTGTAGAGTATGCCTTAATTCGGGTAGAAAGAGCATTCCTAGGGACCCAGTACTTC.

The chain has TRBV3-1 (or the pseudogene TRBV3-2) and TRBJ2-7; D call uncertain. The CDR3 covers 14 residues. V was trimmed by 9 bases and J by 2 bases, leaving 17 bases between them. The germline V gene encodes CDR1 LGHDT and CDR2 YNNKEL (reference sequence). The CDR3: CASTHTSSTYEQYF. As DNA, the CDR3 is TGTGCCAGTACTCACACAAGTAGCACCTACGAGCAGTACTTC.

A note on this clone: Other DNA sequences in this sample translate to the same CDR3. The chain uses TRBV4-3 and TRBJ2-6, with D perhaps matching TRBD2 (5 bases). Germline lookup yields CDR1 LGHNA and CDR2 YSLEER. The V gene lost 1 base and the J gene lost 1 base, with 5 bases spanning the gap. The length of the CDR3 is 15 residues. CDR3 sequence reads: CASSQAGSGANVLTF. The CDR3 nucleotides read TGCGCCAGCAGCCAAGCGGGGTCTGGGGCCAACGTCCTGACTTTC.

This clone was seen only a few times. The chain combines TRBV18 with TRBJ2-2; a possible D gene is TRBD2 (6 bases). The ends were cut back, 6 bases at V and 4 bases at J, with 9 bases in the middle. The CDR3 totals 13 residues. CDR1 is KGHSH and CDR2 is LQKENI in the germline V gene. The CDR3 DNA sequence: TGTGCCAGCTCGGGGGGAAGCACCGGGGAGCTGTTTTTT. Protein: CASSGGSTGELFF.

CDR3 bases: TGTGCCAGCAACAGTAGGCCGCGGGCGAGCACAGATACGCAGTATTTT. It yields the protein CASNSRPRASTDTQYF. V gene TRBV9 combines with J gene TRBJ2-3, with D tentatively TRBD2 (5 bases). The V end was cut by 6 bases, the J end by 0 bases, with 17 bases between. The CDR3 extends over 16 amino acids. In germline, CDR1 is SGDLS, CDR2 YYNGEE.

The chain carries TRBV12-3 or TRBV12-4 and TRBJ1-2; 7 bases align to TRBD1. The CDR3 loop spans 12 amino acids. The V gene end was trimmed by 9 bases and the J gene end by 7 bases; junction bases not matched to a gene: 8. The CDR3 protein is CASSTGKGGYTF. CDR3 coding DNA: TGTGCCAGTTCGACAGGGAAGGGTGGCTACACCTTC.

The chain recombines TRBV12-3 or TRBV12-4 with TRBJ2-1; a weak D match, TRBD2 (7 bases). This CDR3 spans 12 amino acids. V lost 4 bases and J lost 8, with 9 bases in between. CDR3 sequence (DNA): TGTGCCAGCAGTTGGGGGGGGCATGAGCAGTTCTTC. Protein sequence: CASSWGGHEQFF.

The chain carries TRBV19 and TRBJ1-4; D gene uncertain. CDR3 length: 13 amino acids. The V and J ends lost 8 bases and 4 bases respectively, with 11 bases between them. Per germline, CDR1 LNHDA and CDR2 SQIVND (reference sequence). CDR3 in amino acids: CASSGTFNEKLFF. The CDR3 DNA reads TGTGCCAGTTCAGGTACATTTAATGAAAAACTGTTTTTT. Complete variable domain (other parts from reference TRBV19 and TRBJ1-4): DGGITQSPKYLFRKEGQNVTLSCEQNLNHDAMYWYRQDPGQGLRLIYYSQIVNDFQKGDIAEGYSVSREKKESFPLTVTSAQKNPTAFYLCASSGTFNEKLFFGSGTQLSVL.

The rearrangement uses TRBV28 and TRBJ2-7, with D maybe TRBD2 (6 bases). V lost 6 bases and J lost 0, with 15 bases in between. CDR1 and CDR2 from the germline V gene are MDHEN and SYDVKM. The CDR3 has 15 residues. In DNA form, the CDR3 reads TGTGCCAGCAGCACCGGACTAACCCCCTCCTACGAGCAGTACTTC. Amino acids: CASSTGLTPSYEQYF.

This sequence joins TRBV10-3 and TRBJ2-7; TRBD2 matches at 14 bases. Germline trimming cut 4 bases from V and 12 bases from J; bases unmatched to any gene: 11. In germline, CDR1 is ENHRY, CDR2 SYGVKD. The CDR3 sequence is 15 residues long. CDR3 region: CAISGTSGRTNSGYF. In DNA, the CDR3 is TGTGCCATCAGTGGGACTAGCGGGAGGACAAACTCAGGGTACTTC.

The rearrangement joins TRBV7-2 to TRBJ2-3; 8 positions match TRBD2. Germline values: CDR1 SGHTA, CDR2 FQGNSA. V lost 6 bases and J lost 2; bases outside the gene matches: 1. The length of the CDR3 is 13 residues. The CDR3 region has the DNA TGTGCCAGCAGGCGGGGGGCCACAGATACGCAGTATTTT. Encoded protein: CASRRGATDTQYF.

J is TRBJ2-6 and V is TRBV6-6; 7 nucleotides line up with TRBD1. V gave up 5 bases and J gave up 4 bases; unmatched junction bases: 5. The CDR3 spans 15 residues. Germline CDR1 is MNHNY and CDR2 is SVGAGI (reference sequence). This CDR3 reads CASSQQGSGANVLTF. The CDR3 coding sequence is TGTGCCAGCAGTCAACAGGGGTCGGGGGCCAACGTCCTGACTTTC.

The chain employs TRBV28 and TRBJ2-3; D is unresolved. The CDR3 length is 12 residues. Looked up from germline, CDR1 is MDHEN and CDR2 is SYDVKM. Between the trimmed V and J ends, which lost 6 bases and 4 bases, there was a span of 8 bases. In nucleotides, the CDR3 is TGTGCCAGCAGACCACTCGCAGATACGCAGTATTTT. This sequence encodes CASRPLADTQYF.

The rearrangement links TRBV19 to TRBJ2-1, with a weak D call TRBD1 (6 bases). The CDR3 has 14 amino acids. Trimming cost V 3 bases and J 8 bases, with 14 bases left between them. The germline CDR1 and CDR2 sequences are LNHDA and SQIVND (reference sequence). The CDR3 region is CASSMRQGKDEQFF. The CDR3 nucleotides read TGTGCCAGTAGTATGCGCCAGGGGAAGGATGAGCAGTTCTTC. The complete variable domain, with remaining parts taken from reference TRBV19 and TRBJ2-1, reads DGGITQSPKYLFRKEGQNVTLSCEQNLNHDAMYWYRQDPGQGLRLIYYSQIVNDFQKGDIAEGYSVSREKKESFPLTVTSAQKNPTAFYLCASSMRQGKDEQFFGPGTRLTVL.

V and J are TRBV11-3 and TRBJ2-1, with D unresolved. The CDR3 length is 15 residues. V was cut by 0 bases and J by 4 bases, with 10 bases left in between. Germline V gives CDR1 SGHNT, CDR2 YENEEA. The CDR3 region has the DNA TGTGCCAGCAGCTTAGATCCCGACGGGTACAATGAGCAGTTCTTC. Encoded protein: CASSLDPDGYNEQFF.

The genes are TRBV7-2 and TRBJ2-7; 10 nucleotides align to TRBD2. The V and J ends lost 0 bases and 9 bases, in that order; junction bases with no gene match: 5. The CDR3 contains 14 residues. Germline CDR1 SGHTA, CDR2 FQGNSA. The CDR3 loop reads CASSLALAGERQYF. In nucleotides, the CDR3 is TGTGCCAGCAGCTTAGCCCTAGCGGGGGAGCGGCAGTACTTC.

The V gene is TRBV19, the J gene TRBJ1-5, with a weak D call TRBD1 (6 bases). Germline loops: CDR1 LNHDA, CDR2 SQIVND (reference sequence). The CDR3 has 15 residues. V lost 5 bases and J 0 bases, leaving 11 bases between the germline ends. The CDR3 loop reads CASSGGAFSNQPQHF. In DNA, the CDR3 is TGTGCCAGTAGTGGGGGGGCCTTTAGCAATCAGCCCCAGCATTTT.

Here the CDR3 reads CASSLRRASGNTIYF. The CDR3, as DNA: TGTGCCAGCAGCTTGCGGAGAGCCTCTGGAAACACCATATATTTT. V and J are TRBV5-4 and TRBJ1-3; D unclear. Trimming shortened V by 1 base and J by 0 bases, and 8 bases separated the two germline ends. This CDR3 spans 15 amino acids. CDR1 and CDR2 (germline): SGHNT, YYREEE (reference sequence).

The chain joins TRBV30 to TRBJ2-3; D is possibly TRBD2 (6 bases). The length of the CDR3 is 14 residues. CDR1 is GTSNPN, CDR2 SVGIG, per germline (reference sequence). Trimming removed 5 bases from V and 4 bases from J, with 16 bases in between. CDR3 nucleotides: TGTGCCTGGGCGCCGGGGGATGGCGCAGATACGCAGTATTTT. The encoded protein is CAWAPGDGADTQYF.

CDR3: CASTLQGQGTETQYF. Written as DNA, the CDR3 is TGCGCCAGCACCCTCCAGGGACAGGGTACGGAGACCCAGTACTTC. The J gene is TRBJ2-5, the V gene TRBV4-1, with 9 bases identical to TRBD1. The CDR3 sequence is 15 residues long. The V gene's germline CDR1 is MGHRA and CDR2 YSYEKL. The trim removed 7 bases at V and 5 bases at J, leaving 11 bases unmatched.

The chain combines TRBV5-1 with TRBJ2-5, with D unresolved. Trimming removed 1 base from V and 1 base from J, with 8 bases in between. This CDR3 is built from 14 residues. Looked up from germline, CDR1 is SGHRS and CDR2 is YFSETQ. In DNA form, the CDR3 reads TGCGCCAGCAGCTTGTCTCCGGTCCAAGAGACCCAGTACTTC. Amino acid sequence: CASSLSPVQETQYF.

This chain joins TRBV27 and TRBJ2-3; D perhaps matches TRBD2 (7 bases). V lost 8 bases to trimming and J lost 2 bases, with 20 bases between them. From germline, CDR1 is MNHEY and CDR2 SMNVEV (reference sequence). This CDR3 spans 16 amino acids. The DNA of the CDR3 is TGTGCCAGCGGACAAACGGGGGGCCTCATCACAGATACGCAGTATTTT. Translating gives CASGQTGGLITDTQYF.

The chain uses TRBV19 and TRBJ2-6; D call uncertain. This CDR3 has 16 amino acids. V lost 1 base and J lost 1, with 8 bases in between. Per the germline V gene, CDR1 is LNHDA and CDR2 is SQIVND (reference sequence). CDR3 sequence: CASSIGGRSGANVLTF. In DNA, the CDR3 is TGTGCCAGTAGTATAGGTGGCAGATCTGGGGCCAACGTCCTGACTTTC.

This clone was observed once. V is TRBV18 and J is TRBJ2-6, with a weak D call TRBD2 (7 bases). Between the trimmed V and J ends, which lost 4 bases and 2 bases, there was a span of 9 bases. The CDR3 is 15 residues long. The germline gives CDR1 KGHSH, CDR2 LQKENI. CDR3: CASSQGGAGANVLTF. For the CDR3, the DNA is TGTGCCAGCTCACAAGGGGGGGCTGGGGCCAACGTCCTGACTTTC.

This clone was detected only once. This chain links TRBV4-3 with TRBJ1-4; TRBD1 is a possible D gene (5 bases). The CDR3 length is 17 residues. The germline V and J ends were trimmed by 0 bases and 7 bases, with 18 bases remaining between them. Germline V lookup: CDR1 LGHNA, CDR2 YSLEER. CDR3 sequence (DNA): TGCGCCAGCAGCCAAGAAATAGGGGTTCATGGTAGTGAAAAACTGTTTTTT. It yields the protein CASSQEIGVHGSEKLFF.

This chain connects TRBV7-8 to TRBJ2-7; 7 nucleotides agree with TRBD2. CDR3 length: 14 amino acids. Germline-derived CDR1 and CDR2 are SGHVS and FQNEAQ. Trimming removed 5 bases from V and 3 bases from J; junction bases left unmatched: 7. The CDR3 sequence is CASSHRLADYEQYF. As DNA, the CDR3 is TGTGCCAGCAGCCACCGACTAGCCGACTACGAGCAGTACTTC.

The rearrangement uses TRBV7-9 and TRBJ2-2; D remains unclear. The CDR3 covers 12 residues. Trimming cost V 3 bases and J 6 bases, with 5 bases left between them. Germline CDR1 is SEHNR and CDR2 is FQNEAQ (reference sequence). CDR3 in DNA: TGTGCCAGCAGCTTGAGGTCCGGGGAGCTGTTTTTT. This translates into CASSLRSGELFF.

This rearrangement joins TRBV6-6 to TRBJ1-2, with 8 bases lining up with TRBD1. Trimming removed 5 bases from V and 4 bases from J; junction bases left unmatched: 6. The CDR3 covers 14 residues. Germline V lookup: CDR1 MNHNY, CDR2 SVGAGI (reference sequence). CDR3 DNA sequence: TGTGCCAGCAGTGGAACAGGGGGGAGCTATGGCTACACCTTC. Residues: CASSGTGGSYGYTF.